The 17 T cell receptor beta chains below all came from one sample that was sequenced in a study of blood T cell repertoires in COVID-19. Clones were read by immunoSEQ multiplex PCR, and TCRdb kept only the in-frame ones, dropping some. The sample lists 110,000 to 150,000 clones, 80% seen once, with 3.5% in the top ten. Sequencing was done on a sample of peripheral blood. These receptors all stem from a man aged 70 or older who had recovered from COVID-19.

J is TRBJ2-7 and V is TRBV19, with a possible D match to TRBD2 (6 bases). CDR1 is LNHDA and CDR2 is SQIVND in the germline V gene (reference sequence). V was trimmed by 6 bases and J by 6 bases, leaving 12 bases between them. The CDR3 loop spans 12 amino acids. CDR3 bases: TGTGCCAGTAGCGTGACTAGAGGCGAGCAGTACTTC. It is translated as CASSVTRGEQYF.

The chain employs TRBV28 and TRBJ2-7; TRBD1 matches at 8 bases. The V segment lost 5 bases and the J segment 1 base; nucleotides outside the gene matches: 13. This CDR3 region has 17 residues. Germline V gene lookup returns CDR1 MDHEN and CDR2 SYDVKM. CDR3 protein: CASSPPGGVSPSYEQYF. Here the CDR3 DNA reads TGTGCCAGCAGTCCTCCAGGGGGCGTCAGTCCGTCCTACGAGCAGTACTTC. Using reference TRBV28 and TRBJ2-7 for the parts outside the CDR3, the full variable domain is DVKVTQSSRYLVKRTGEKVFLECVQDMDHENMFWYRQDPGLGLRLIYFSYDVKMKEKGDIPEGYSVSREKKERFSLILESASTNQTSMYLCASSPPGGVSPSYEQYFGPGTRLTVT.

The chain carries TRBV4-1 and TRBJ2-3; D perhaps matches TRBD2 (6 bases). Trimming cost V 4 bases and J 1 base, with 9 bases left between them. The CDR3 has 14 amino acids. The V gene's germline CDR1 is MGHRA and CDR2 YSYEKL. Here the CDR3 reads CASSRTGGTDTQYF. CDR3 DNA: TGCGCCAGCAGCCGGACGGGGGGCACAGATACGCAGTATTTT.

V is TRBV15 and J is TRBJ2-7; 8 bases are shared with TRBD1. J lost 3 bases, V lost 0 bases, and 1 base had no gene match. CDR1 LNHNV and CDR2 YYDKDF come from the germline V gene (reference sequence). The CDR3 runs to 14 residues. The CDR3 is CATSRDRGHYEQYF. The CDR3 DNA is TGTGCCACCAGCAGAGACAGGGGGCACTACGAGCAGTACTTC.

V usage is TRBV11-3 and J usage is TRBJ2-1; TRBD2 is a possible D gene (6 bases). The CDR3 extends over 13 amino acids. Germline CDR1 reads SGHNT; CDR2 reads YENEEA. The germline V and J ends were trimmed by 2 bases and 8 bases, with 10 bases remaining between them. CDR3 sequence: CASSLRGTYEQFF. The CDR3 DNA follows: TGTGCCAGCAGCTTACGGGGGACGTATGAGCAGTTCTTC.

This clone showed up just a few times. The CDR3 region has the DNA TGTGCCAGCAGTGAGTGGCTAGCGGGAGGACCATCTCAGGAGACCCAGTACTTC. This translates into CASSEWLAGGPSQETQYF. The chain recombines TRBV6-1 with TRBJ2-5, with TRBD2 identical over 11 bases. The CDR3 sequence is 18 residues long. J gave up 5 bases and V 3 bases, and 14 bases lay outside the gene matches. Looked up from germline, CDR1 is MNHNS and CDR2 is SASEGT.

The chain joins TRBV27 to TRBJ2-7; 7 bases agree with TRBD1. The CDR3 has 14 residues. Trimming at V came to 2 bases and at J to 6 bases, leaving 7 bases not matched to a gene. Germline V CDR1 and CDR2: MNHEY, SMNVEV (reference sequence). CDR3 nucleotides: TGTGCCAGCAGTTTAATGACAGGGAATGGCGAGCAGTACTTC. It translates to CASSLMTGNGEQYF.

V usage is TRBV6-5 and J usage is TRBJ2-5, with TRBD2 matching 11 bases. The CDR3 contains 14 residues. CDR1 and CDR2 from the germline V gene are MNHEY and SVGAGI. The V segment lost 6 bases and the J segment 4 bases; nucleotides outside the gene matches: 4. The CDR3 sequence: CASSATSGRETQYF. In DNA, the CDR3 is TGTGCCAGCAGCGCAACTAGCGGGAGAGAGACCCAGTACTTC.

The chain couples TRBV7-2 to TRBJ2-3, with D perhaps TRBD2 (6 bases). CDR3 length: 13 amino acids. Germline V gene data show CDR1 as SGHTA and CDR2 as FQGNSA. Trimming cost V 7 bases and J 0 bases, with 8 bases left between them. The CDR3 DNA is TGTGCCAGCACCGGGGGTAGCACAGATACGCAGTATTTT. Protein sequence: CASTGGSTDTQYF.

This chain joins TRBV9 and TRBJ1-1, with a possible D match to TRBD1 (5 bases). The CDR3 is 17 residues long. Trimming cost V 4 bases and J 0 bases, with 19 bases left between them. Germline V gene sequence: CDR1 SGDLS, CDR2 YYNGEE. Here the CDR3 DNA reads TGTGCCAGCAGCTATGGGGAGGGTAGAGGGGTGAACACTGAAGCTTTCTTT. Translating gives CASSYGEGRGVNTEAFF.

This chain connects TRBV29-1 to TRBJ1-3, with 9 positions matching TRBD1. Germline CDR1 and CDR2: SQVTM and ANQGSEA. The CDR3 contains 20 residues. V lost 0 bases, J lost 3 bases, and 18 bases stayed unmatched. The CDR3 nucleotides read TGCAGCGTTGAAGATCGGGACAGGGTTGGCAGGCATGATGATGGAAACACCATATATTTT. This translates into CSVEDRDRVGRHDDGNTIYF.

The chain is built from TRBV10-2 and TRBJ2-7; 8 nucleotides agree with TRBD2. CDR1 is WSHSY, CDR2 SAAADI, per germline. This CDR3 comprises 14 residues. J lost 0 bases, V lost 6 bases, and 4 bases had no gene match. The CDR3 sequence: CASRPTSGSYEQYF. The CDR3 bases are TGCGCCAGCAGGCCTACTAGCGGCTCCTACGAGCAGTACTTC.

Turning to this clone: A junction boundary mismatches the germline segment, possibly from a read error. The chain carries TRBV20-1 and TRBJ2-5, with D possibly matching TRBD2 (5 bases). This CDR3 region has 11 residues. Germline CDR1 is DFQATT and CDR2 is SNEGSKA (reference sequence). In nucleotides, the CDR3 is TGTTCCGGGGAGTTGGAAGAGACCCAGTACTTC. Translating gives CSGELEETQYF.

The chain carries TRBV7-6 and TRBJ1-5; maybe TRBD1 (5 bases). Looked up from germline, CDR1 is SGHVS and CDR2 is FNYEAQ. Deletions cut 0 bases from V and 2 bases from J, with 8 bases between. The CDR3 runs 15 residues. This chain's CDR3 is CASSLAGEGNQPQHF. In DNA form, the CDR3 reads TGTGCCAGCAGCTTAGCGGGGGAGGGCAATCAGCCCCAGCATTTT.

This sequence joins TRBV5-1 and TRBJ1-1, with 7 bases identical to TRBD1. The CDR3 runs to 15 residues. The germline V gene has CDR1 SGHRS and CDR2 YFSETQ. After removal of 1 base from V and 3 bases from J, the junction contained 6 bases not matched to a gene. The chain's CDR3 is CASSLNGQEYTEAFF. The CDR3 DNA reads TGCGCCAGCAGCTTGAACGGACAGGAATACACTGAAGCTTTCTTT.

The chain recombines TRBV10-3 with TRBJ1-1; a weak D match, TRBD1 (5 bases). CDR1 is ENHRY and CDR2 is SYGVKD in the germline V gene. The V and J ends lost 2 bases and 5 bases respectively, with 12 bases between them. The CDR3 consists of 14 residues. The CDR3 loop reads CAISEGMTVTEAFF. The CDR3 DNA sequence: TGTGCCATCAGTGAGGGGATGACAGTAACTGAAGCTTTCTTT.

CDR3 amino acids: CASRGTAEIFYEQYF. CDR3 DNA sequence: TGTGCCAGCAGGGGGACTGCCGAGATCTTCTACGAGCAGTACTTC. The chain is built from TRBV2 and TRBJ2-7; D possibly corresponds to TRBD2 (6 bases). The CDR3 spans 15 residues. Germline V gene data show CDR1 as SNHLY and CDR2 as FYNNEI. Trimming took off 6 bases at V and 3 bases at J, with 18 bases between the two ends.